The 14 T cell receptor beta chains given below trace back to one sample, sequenced in a study of blood T cell repertoires in COVID-19. Profiled with immunoSEQ multiplex PCR; TCRdb holds only in-frame clones, not every one. The sample records fewer than 35,000 clones, 70% to 90% being singletons. What was sequenced was peripheral blood. These receptors came from a human donor in a cohort sampled during active COVID-19.

This clone appeared a single time. This chain links TRBV7-9 with TRBJ1-2; D ambiguous. Trimming took 7 bases from V and 7 from J, leaving 16 bases between them. This CDR3 region has 13 residues. CDR1 is SEHNR, CDR2 FQNEAQ, per germline (reference sequence). The CDR3 reads CASTEDLWAGYTF. CDR3 coding DNA: TGTGCCAGCACCGAAGACCTCTGGGCTGGCTACACCTTC.

The chain is built from TRBV7-2 and TRBJ2-7, with TRBD1 matching 9 bases. V was clipped by 8 bases and J by 2 bases; unmatched bases: 4. This CDR3 is 13 amino acids long. Looked up from germline, CDR1 is SGHTA and CDR2 is FQGNSA. The CDR3 spells CASSGQGTYEQYF. CDR3 nucleotide sequence: TGTGCCAGCTCCGGACAGGGGACCTACGAGCAGTACTTC.

The rearrangement uses TRBV28 and TRBJ2-7, with TRBD2 as a possible D gene (5 bases). Trimming left V 3 bases short and J 6 bases short, with 15 bases between. The CDR3 is 14 amino acids. Germline V CDR1 and CDR2: MDHEN, SYDVKM. The CDR3, as DNA: TGTGCCAGCAGTTTTACGAGAGGGTTCTCCGAGCAGTACTTC. It codes for CASSFTRGFSEQYF.

The chain employs TRBV5-1 and TRBJ2-2; the match to TRBD1 covers 9 bases. The V gene's germline CDR1 is SGHRS and CDR2 YFSETQ. The CDR3 length is 14 residues. Trimming removed 7 bases from V and 7 bases from J; junction bases left unmatched: 8. CDR3 sequence: CASVRDRADGELFF. The CDR3 DNA follows: TGCGCCAGCGTCCGGGACAGGGCGGACGGGGAGCTGTTTTTT.

The chain recombines TRBV19 with TRBJ2-1, with TRBD2 matching 11 bases. Trimming took 4 bases from V and 7 from J; bases not matched to a gene: 9. The germline CDR1 and CDR2 sequences are LNHDA and SQIVND (reference sequence). This CDR3 is built from 16 residues. CDR3 nucleotides: TGTGCCAGTAGTACTAGGGCTAGCGGGGGGACTAATGAGCAGTTCTTC. It yields the protein CASSTRASGGTNEQFF.

This clone came up a few times. The chain employs TRBV6-1 and TRBJ1-1, with a possible D match to TRBD1 (6 bases). The germline CDR1 and CDR2 sequences are MNHNS and SASEGT. The CDR3 consists of 15 residues. V lost 1 base to trimming and J lost 5 bases, with 14 bases between them. CDR3: CASSEDGGGYTEAFF. The DNA of the CDR3 is TGTGCCAGCAGTGAAGATGGGGGCGGGTATACTGAAGCTTTCTTT.

J is TRBJ2-1 and V is TRBV5-6, with 8 bases lining up with TRBD2. The CDR3 is made up of 13 amino acids. V lost 6 bases, J lost 8 bases, and 7 bases stayed unmatched. Germline V gene sequence: CDR1 SGHDT, CDR2 YYEEEE. CDR3 region: CASTFGGAYEQFF. In DNA, the CDR3 is TGTGCCAGCACCTTCGGGGGGGCCTATGAGCAGTTCTTC.

For this clone: Other DNA sequences in the same sample also yield this CDR3. The J gene is TRBJ2-3, the V gene TRBV14, with 9 bases identical to TRBD2. Unmatched junction bases numbered 3, after V lost 1 base and J lost 4 bases. This CDR3 is 15 amino acids long. CDR1 and CDR2 (germline): SGHDN, FVKESK. CDR3 in DNA: TGTGCCAGCAGCCAAGTCAGCGGGAGGTCAGATACGCAGTATTTT. It specifies CASSQVSGRSDTQYF.

The chain recombines TRBV24-1 with TRBJ2-5; D unresolved. The CDR3 loop spans 10 amino acids. V was pared by 10 bases and J by 5 bases, with 7 bases between. CDR1 and CDR2 (germline): KGHDR, SFDVKD. This CDR3 is CATAKETQYF. The CDR3 nucleotides are TGTGCCACGGCCAAGGAGACCCAGTACTTC.

J is TRBJ2-7 and V is TRBV7-8, with 8 positions matching TRBD1. The trim removed 4 bases at V and 3 bases at J, leaving 8 bases unmatched. The CDR3 consists of 15 residues. Germline V gene sequence: CDR1 SGHVS, CDR2 FQNEAQ. CDR3 nucleotides: TGTGCCAGCAGCTCAGGACAGGGTTTGATCTACGAGCAGTACTTC. Translating gives CASSSGQGLIYEQYF.

This clone was detected only once. The J gene is TRBJ2-1, the V gene TRBV10-1; 8 bases match TRBD2. Germline CDR1 is WNHNN and CDR2 is SYGVQD (reference sequence). The CDR3 totals 15 residues. With 1 base clipped from V and 7 bases from J, the junction kept 6 bases outside the gene matches. CDR3 DNA sequence: TGCGCCAGCAGTGAGTTAGCGGGATCGGGTAATGAGCAGTTCTTC. This encodes CASSELAGSGNEQFF.

The genes are TRBV6-4 and TRBJ2-6, with 7 nucleotides matching TRBD2. This CDR3 has 16 amino acids. The junction had 8 bases not matched to a gene; V was cut back by 7 bases and J by 2 bases. The germline V gene has CDR1 MRHNA and CDR2 SNTAGT. The CDR3 here is CASTGREMAGANVLTF. For the CDR3, the DNA is TGTGCCAGCACTGGGCGGGAGATGGCTGGGGCCAACGTCCTGACTTTC.

J is TRBJ1-5 and V is TRBV24-1; a possible D gene is TRBD1 (6 bases). Germline lookup yields CDR1 KGHDR and CDR2 SFDVKD. CDR3 size: 16 residues. Deletions cut 4 bases from V and 4 bases from J, with 16 bases between. Here the CDR3 reads CATSDQTGQGNQPQHF. As DNA, the CDR3 is TGTGCCACCAGTGACCAGACAGGCCAGGGGAATCAGCCCCAGCATTTT.

The chain joins TRBV23-1 to TRBJ2-5; TRBD1 matches 10 bases. TRBV23-1 is sorted into the ORF group, with uncertain function. CDR3 length: 17 amino acids. The J segment lost 2 bases and the V segment lost 7 bases, leaving 13 bases of the junction unmatched. CDR3 coding DNA: TGCGCCAGCAATTCCCCTCCGGGGACAGGGGTTCAAGAGACCCAGTACTTC. It encodes CASNSPPGTGVQETQYF.